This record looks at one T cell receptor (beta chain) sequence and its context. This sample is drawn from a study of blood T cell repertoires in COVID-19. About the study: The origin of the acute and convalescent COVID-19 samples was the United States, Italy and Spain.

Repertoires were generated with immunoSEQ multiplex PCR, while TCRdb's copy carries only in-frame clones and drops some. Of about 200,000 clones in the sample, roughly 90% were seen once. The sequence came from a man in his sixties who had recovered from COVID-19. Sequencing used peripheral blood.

CDR3 region: CASSKLHGTSGRNEQFF. As DNA, the CDR3 is TGTGCCAGCAGTAAACTACACGGGACTAGCGGGAGGAATGAGCAGTTCTTC. This chain joins TRBV5-6 and TRBJ2-1; TRBD2 matches 15 bases. Germline V gene sequence: CDR1 SGHDT, CDR2 YYEEEE. V was clipped by 5 bases and J by 7 bases; unmatched bases: 10. The CDR3 runs to 17 residues.